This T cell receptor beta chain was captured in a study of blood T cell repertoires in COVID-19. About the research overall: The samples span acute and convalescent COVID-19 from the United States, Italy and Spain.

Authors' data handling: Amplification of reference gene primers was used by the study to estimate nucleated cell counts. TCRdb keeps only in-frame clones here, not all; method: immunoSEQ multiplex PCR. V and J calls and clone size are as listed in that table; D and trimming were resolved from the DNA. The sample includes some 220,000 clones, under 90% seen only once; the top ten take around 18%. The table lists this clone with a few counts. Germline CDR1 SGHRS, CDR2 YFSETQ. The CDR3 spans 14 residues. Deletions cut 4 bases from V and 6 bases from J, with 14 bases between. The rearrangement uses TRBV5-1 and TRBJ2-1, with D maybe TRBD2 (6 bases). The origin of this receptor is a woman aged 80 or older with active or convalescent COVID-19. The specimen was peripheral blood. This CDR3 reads CASSLTGVANEQFF. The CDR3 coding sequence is TGCGCCAGCAGCCTGACGGGAGTGGCCAATGAGCAGTTCTTC.